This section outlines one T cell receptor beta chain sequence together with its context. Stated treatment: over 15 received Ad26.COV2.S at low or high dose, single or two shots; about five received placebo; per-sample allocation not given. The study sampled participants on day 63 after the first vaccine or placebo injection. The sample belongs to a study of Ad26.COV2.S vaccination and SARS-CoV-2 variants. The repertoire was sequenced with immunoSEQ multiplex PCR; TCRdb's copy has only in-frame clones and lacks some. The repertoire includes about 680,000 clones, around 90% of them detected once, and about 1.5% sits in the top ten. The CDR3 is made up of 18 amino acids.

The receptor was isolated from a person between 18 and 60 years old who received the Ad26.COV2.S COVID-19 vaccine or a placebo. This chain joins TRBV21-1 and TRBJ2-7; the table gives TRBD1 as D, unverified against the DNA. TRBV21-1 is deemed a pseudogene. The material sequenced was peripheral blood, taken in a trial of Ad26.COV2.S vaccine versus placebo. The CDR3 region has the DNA TGTGCCAGCAGCAAAGGCGGACAGGGGTTGGGGTGGGCCTACGAGCAGTACTTC. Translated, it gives CASSKGGQGLGWAYEQYF.